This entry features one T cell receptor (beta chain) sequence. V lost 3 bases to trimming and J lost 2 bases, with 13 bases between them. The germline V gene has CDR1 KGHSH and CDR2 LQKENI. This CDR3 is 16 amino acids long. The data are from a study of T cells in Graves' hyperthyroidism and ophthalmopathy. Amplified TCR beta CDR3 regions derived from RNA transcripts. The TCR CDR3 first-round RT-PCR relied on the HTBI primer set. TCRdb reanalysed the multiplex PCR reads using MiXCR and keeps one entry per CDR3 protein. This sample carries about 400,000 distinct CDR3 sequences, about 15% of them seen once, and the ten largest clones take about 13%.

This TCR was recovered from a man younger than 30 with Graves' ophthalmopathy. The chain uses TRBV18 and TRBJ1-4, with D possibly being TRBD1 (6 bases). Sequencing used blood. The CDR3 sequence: CASSPRTVGTNEKLFF. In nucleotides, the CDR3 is TGTGCCAGCTCACCGAGGACAGTCGGCACTAATGAAAAACTGTTTTTT.